Listed here are 26 T cell receptor beta chains from one sample, sequenced in a study of Graves' ophthalmopathy and Graves' hyperthyroidism. Amplified material comprised TCR beta CDR3 regions derived from RNA transcripts. RT-PCR with HTBI primers came first, then second-round multiplex PCR. In TCRdb, the multiplex PCR reads were re-called with MiXCR into one record per CDR3 protein. In the table there are 350,000 to 400,000 distinct CDR3 sequences, 15% of which are singletons. The sequenced material came from peripheral blood. The receptors shown here come from a woman under 30 with stable Graves' hyperthyroidism.

In its sample, this clonotype was seen once. A much larger clone lies one base from this, so it may be a read error. The rearrangement links TRBV11-1 to TRBJ1-3, with TRBD1 matching 7 bases. This CDR3 comprises 16 residues. V trimming: 6 bases; J trimming: 3 bases; junction bases outside the gene matches: 11. Germline CDR1 SGHAT, CDR2 FQDESV (reference sequence). The CDR3 DNA reads TGTGCCAGCAGACCCCCGCCGGACAGGCGTGGAAACACCATATATTTT. It yields the protein CASRPPPDRRGNTIYF.

This clonotype has at least ten counts. This chain links TRBV4-2 with TRBJ1-5; a possible D gene is TRBD1 (5 bases). Trimming removed 3 bases at V and 1 base at J, with 10 bases between. The CDR3 is 15 amino acids. Germline V CDR1 and CDR2: LGHNA, YNFKEQ. The CDR3 is CASSQSGDSNQPQHF. The CDR3 nucleotides read TGTGCCAGCAGCCAGTCGGGGGACAGCAATCAGCCCCAGCATTTT.

This clonotype was detected many times. The J gene is TRBJ1-3, the V gene TRBV20-1; 9 nucleotides line up with TRBD1. Germline values: CDR1 DFQATT, CDR2 SNEGSKA (reference sequence). The CDR3 has 13 amino acids. With 6 bases clipped from V and 0 bases from J, the junction kept 0 bases outside the gene matches. Here the CDR3 DNA reads TGCAGTGCGGGACAGGGCTCTGGAAACACCATATATTTT. It is translated as CSAGQGSGNTIYF.

This clonotype came up a few times. The chain combines TRBV20-1 with TRBJ2-5; 8 nucleotides agree with TRBD2. Germline CDR1 DFQATT, CDR2 SNEGSKA (reference sequence). V shed 2 bases, J shed 7 bases, and the junction held 12 bases outside the gene matches. The CDR3 length is 15 residues. The CDR3 DNA reads TGCAGTGCTAGACTAGCAACGGGGGGGCATGTGACCCAGTACTTC. Protein product: CSARLATGGHVTQYF.

The J gene is TRBJ2-4, the V gene TRBV7-2; D not resolved. Trimming shortened V by 5 bases and J by 5 bases, and 7 bases separated the two germline ends. This CDR3 has 12 residues. The germline V gene encodes CDR1 SGHTA and CDR2 FQGNSA. In nucleotides, the CDR3 is TGTGCCAGCAGCCCTCTGCAAAACATTCAGTACTTC. Translating it yields CASSPLQNIQYF.

The sample holds many counts of this clonotype. The V call is TRBV2, the J call TRBJ1-2; TRBD1 aligns across 7 bases. V was clipped by 4 bases and J by 5 bases; unmatched bases: 13. Germline loops: CDR1 SNHLY, CDR2 FYNNEI. The CDR3 runs 16 residues. The chain's CDR3 is CASSGGTGQDNYGYTF. The DNA for the CDR3 is TGTGCCAGCAGTGGAGGAACCGGACAGGACAATTATGGCTACACCTTC.

This clonotype occurred many times. The rearrangement uses TRBV6-2 or TRBV6-3 and TRBJ2-5; 9 nucleotides align to TRBD1. CDR1 MNHEY and CDR2 SVGEGT come from the germline V gene. The trim removed 2 bases at V and 5 bases at J, leaving 12 bases unmatched. CDR3 length equals 17 residues. This chain's CDR3 is CASSYLTGTGYWETQYF. The CDR3 region has the DNA TGTGCCAGCAGTTACCTTACCGGGACAGGGTATTGGGAGACCCAGTACTTC.

This clonotype has a count of ten or more. The genes are TRBV27 and TRBJ1-2; 7 bases agree with TRBD1. Trimming cost V 6 bases and J 5 bases; bases outside gene matches: 9. The CDR3 spans 14 residues. Germline-derived CDR1 and CDR2 are MNHEY and SMNVEV (reference sequence). Here the CDR3 reads CASSMTGIGYGYTF. DNA for the CDR3: TGTGCCAGCAGCATGACAGGGATCGGTTATGGCTACACCTTC.

The J gene is TRBJ2-4, the V gene TRBV12-3 or TRBV12-4; the D gene is possibly TRBD2 (7 bases). The ends were cut back, 2 bases at V and 4 bases at J, with 12 bases in the middle. There are 15 residues in the CDR3. The CDR3 protein is CASSLRGGGKNIQYF. CDR3 nucleotide sequence: TGTGCCAGCAGTTTAAGGGGGGGTGGGAAAAACATTCAGTACTTC.

Ten or more counts support this clonotype. The genes are TRBV2 and TRBJ1-1; perhaps TRBD1 as D (6 bases). The CDR3 is made up of 14 amino acids. V gave up 10 bases and J gave up 5 bases, with 20 bases separating them. CDR1 is SNHLY and CDR2 is FYNNEI in the germline V gene. The CDR3 nucleotides read TGTGCCATCCGATCACTGTCAGGGGAGACTGAAGCTTTCTTT. It is translated as CAIRSLSGETEAFF.

At least ten counts were recorded for this clonotype. This sequence joins TRBV5-1 and TRBJ2-7, with a tentative D call TRBD2 (5 bases). V lost 4 bases and J 0 bases, leaving 17 bases between the germline ends. The CDR3 loop spans 16 amino acids. Germline V CDR1 and CDR2: SGHRS, YFSETQ. CDR3 amino acids: CASSRGGRSVSYEQYF. Written as DNA, the CDR3 is TGCGCCAGCAGCCGAGGAGGCCGGTCCGTCTCCTACGAGCAGTACTTC. Combining the CDR3 with reference TRBV5-1 and TRBJ2-7 gives the whole variable domain KAGVTQTPRYLIKTRGQQVTLSCSPISGHRSVSWYQQTPGQGLQFLFEYFSETQRNKGNFPGRFSGRQFSNSRSEMNVSTLELGDSALYLCASSRGGRSVSYEQYFGPGTRLTVT.

This clonotype was seen repeatedly, ten times or more. The chain is built from TRBV9 and TRBJ1-2; no clear D. V lost 5 bases and J lost 5, with 10 bases in between. This CDR3 is built from 12 residues. Germline V gene lookup returns CDR1 SGDLS and CDR2 YYNGEE. CDR3 sequence reads: CASRTKAYGYTF. CDR3 nucleotide sequence: TGTGCCAGCAGGACTAAGGCTTATGGCTACACCTTC.

This clonotype was counted many times. The J gene is TRBJ2-2, the V gene TRBV11-1; possible D gene TRBD1, 6 bases. There are 16 residues in the CDR3. V was cut by 1 base and J by 0 bases, with 9 bases left in between. Germline CDR1 and CDR2: SGHAT and FQDESV (reference sequence). CDR3 nucleotide sequence: TGTGCCAGCAGCTTAGACGGGACACCGAACACCGGGGAGCTGTTTTTT. It translates to CASSLDGTPNTGELFF.

Ten or more counts support this clonotype. This sequence joins TRBV20-1 and TRBJ1-2, with D tentatively TRBD1 (6 bases). The CDR3 loop spans 11 amino acids. Germline V gene lookup returns CDR1 DFQATT and CDR2 SNEGSKA (reference sequence). Trimming shortened V by 1 base and J by 8 bases, and 8 bases separated the two germline ends. In DNA, the CDR3 is TGCAGTGCTAGAGGGGGGGGCGGCTACACCTTC. It is translated as CSARGGGGYTF.

This clonotype was observed at least ten times. This chain links TRBV12-3 or TRBV12-4 with TRBJ2-1, with 12 bases fitting TRBD2. V trimming: 4 bases; J trimming: 4 bases; junction bases outside the gene matches: 5. The CDR3 length is 16 residues. Here the CDR3 reads CASSSRTSGAYNEQFF. The DNA for the CDR3 is TGTGCCAGCAGTTCCCGGACTAGCGGGGCTTACAATGAGCAGTTCTTC.

A few counts support this clonotype. The chain recombines TRBV20-1 with TRBJ2-5, with D perhaps TRBD1 (6 bases). The CDR3 spans 14 residues. The V end was cut by 0 bases, the J end by 5 bases, with 13 bases between. Germline V gene lookup returns CDR1 DFQATT and CDR2 SNEGSKA (reference sequence). The CDR3 sequence: CSAREPAGVETQYF. CDR3 coding DNA: TGCAGTGCTAGAGAGCCTGCAGGGGTGGAGACCCAGTACTTC.

This clonotype was seen repeatedly, ten times or more. The gene calls are TRBV5-1 and TRBJ1-3; TRBD1 is a possible D gene (5 bases). Trimming took off 2 bases at V and 0 bases at J, with 15 bases between the two ends. The CDR3 has 17 amino acids. Germline V gene data show CDR1 as SGHRS and CDR2 as YFSETQ. CDR3 bases: TGCGCCAGCAGCTTTAAGGGACCCCAAGCCTCTGGAAACACCATATATTTT. Translating it yields CASSFKGPQASGNTIYF.

This clonotype was seen many times. The chain couples TRBV19 to TRBJ2-5, with D unclear. Trimming removed 5 bases from V and 4 bases from J, with 11 bases in between. Per germline, CDR1 LNHDA and CDR2 SQIVND (reference sequence). The CDR3 covers 13 residues. The CDR3 is CASSPRVVETQYF. The CDR3 region has the DNA TGTGCCAGTAGTCCCCGGGTAGTAGAGACCCAGTACTTC.

J is TRBJ1-1 and V is TRBV5-8, with D maybe TRBD1 (6 bases). The CDR3 extends over 15 amino acids. Trimming stripped 4 bases from V and 1 base from J, with 14 bases between. Germline CDR1 SGHTS, CDR2 YDEGEE. CDR3 amino acids: CASSTGHYWNTEAFF. Written as DNA, the CDR3 is TGTGCCAGCAGCACGGGACACTATTGGAACACTGAAGCTTTCTTT.

This clonotype was counted at least ten times. The chain has TRBV19 and TRBJ1-2; D unresolved. CDR1 is LNHDA, CDR2 SQIVND, per germline (reference sequence). This CDR3 has 14 amino acids. The V and J ends lost 4 bases and 0 bases respectively, with 9 bases between them. The CDR3 loop reads CASSSWATNYGYTF. CDR3 in DNA: TGTGCCAGTAGTAGTTGGGCCACTAACTATGGCTACACCTTC. Full variable domain (missing parts from reference TRBV19 and TRBJ1-2): DGGITQSPKYLFRKEGQNVTLSCEQNLNHDAMYWYRQDPGQGLRLIYYSQIVNDFQKGDIAEGYSVSREKKESFPLTVTSAQKNPTAFYLCASSSWATNYGYTFGSGTRLTVV.

The sample holds a few counts of this clonotype. The rearrangement links TRBV11-2 to TRBJ1-6; the D is unclear. Germline loops: CDR1 SGHAT, CDR2 FQNNGV. V lost 3 bases, J lost 8 bases, and 11 bases lay in between. The CDR3 is made up of 14 amino acids. CDR3 in DNA: TGTGCCAGCAGCTTCACCCTTGCGGATTCACCCCTCCACTTT. The encoded protein is CASSFTLADSPLHF.

The gene calls are TRBV10-2 and TRBJ1-5; TRBD1 agrees at 11 bases. Germline V gene lookup returns CDR1 WSHSY and CDR2 SAAADI. With 8 bases clipped from V and 4 bases from J, the junction kept 10 bases outside the gene matches. The CDR3 is made up of 16 amino acids. CDR3 sequence reads: CASGPRDRGFNQPQHF. CDR3 nucleotide sequence: TGCGCCAGCGGCCCCCGGGACAGGGGGTTTAATCAGCCCCAGCATTTT.

The sample holds many counts of this clonotype. The chain uses TRBV18 and TRBJ2-4, with a tentative D call TRBD2 (6 bases). The germline V and J ends were trimmed by 4 bases and 8 bases, with 15 bases remaining between them. The CDR3 runs 14 residues. Germline V lookup: CDR1 KGHSH, CDR2 LQKENI. The CDR3: CASSQEGRMDIQYF. The CDR3 nucleotides read TGTGCCAGCTCACAGGAGGGGCGCATGGACATTCAGTACTTC.

This clonotype was found many times. V is TRBV4-2 and J is TRBJ2-5; TRBD2 aligns across 7 bases. The CDR3 consists of 15 residues. The V segment lost 1 base and the J segment 3 bases; nucleotides outside the gene matches: 5. Germline V gene data show CDR1 as LGHNA and CDR2 as YNFKEQ. Here the CDR3 reads CASSQGPSGEETQYF. Written as DNA, the CDR3 is TGTGCCAGCAGCCAAGGCCCCAGCGGGGAAGAGACCCAGTACTTC.

The chain is built from TRBV12-3 or TRBV12-4 and TRBJ2-4; D not certain. The V end was cut by 2 bases, the J end by 6 bases, with 8 bases between. CDR3 size: 13 residues. The CDR3 DNA is TGTGCCAGCAGTTTAAACACGATAAACATTCAGTACTTC. Its translation: CASSLNTINIQYF.

This clonotype was detected ten times or more. The chain is built from TRBV13 and TRBJ1-5; 9 bases fit TRBD1. Trimming at V came to 4 bases and at J to 4 bases, leaving 5 bases not matched to a gene. There are 15 residues in the CDR3. Germline V gene lookup returns CDR1 PRHDT and CDR2 FYEKMQ (reference sequence). The CDR3 DNA sequence: TGTGCCAGCAGCTCACGACAGGGGGGGAATCAGCCCCAGCATTTT. Its protein is CASSSRQGGNQPQHF.